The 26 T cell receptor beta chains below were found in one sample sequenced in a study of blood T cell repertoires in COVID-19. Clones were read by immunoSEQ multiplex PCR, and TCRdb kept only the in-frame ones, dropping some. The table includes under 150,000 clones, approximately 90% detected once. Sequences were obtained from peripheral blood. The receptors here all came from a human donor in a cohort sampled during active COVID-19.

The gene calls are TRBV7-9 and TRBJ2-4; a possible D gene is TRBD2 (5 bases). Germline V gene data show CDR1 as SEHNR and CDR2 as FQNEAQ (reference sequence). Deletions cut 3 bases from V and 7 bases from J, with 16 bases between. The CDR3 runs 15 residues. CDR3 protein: CASSLDGESRNIQYF. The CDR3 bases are TGTGCCAGCAGCTTGGATGGGGAGTCCCGGAACATTCAGTACTTC.

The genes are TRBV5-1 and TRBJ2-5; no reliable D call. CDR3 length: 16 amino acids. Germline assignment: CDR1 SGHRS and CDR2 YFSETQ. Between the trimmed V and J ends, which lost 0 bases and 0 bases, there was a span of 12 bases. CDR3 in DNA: TGCGCCAGCAGCTTGGGGGCTCAAGCCGACCAAGAGACCCAGTACTTC. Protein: CASSLGAQADQETQYF.

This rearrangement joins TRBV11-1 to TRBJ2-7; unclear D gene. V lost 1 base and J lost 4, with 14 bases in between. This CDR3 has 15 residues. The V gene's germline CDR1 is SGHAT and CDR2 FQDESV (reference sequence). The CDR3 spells CASSLDLLTVYEQYF. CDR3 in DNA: TGTGCCAGCAGCTTAGACCTTTTAACAGTGTACGAGCAGTACTTC.

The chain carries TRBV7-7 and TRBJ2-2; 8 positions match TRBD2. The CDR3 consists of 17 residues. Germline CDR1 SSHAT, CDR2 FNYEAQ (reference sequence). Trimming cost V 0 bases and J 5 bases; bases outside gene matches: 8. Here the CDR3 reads CASSLASLAGNTGELFF. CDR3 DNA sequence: TGTGCCAGCAGCTTAGCGTCCCTAGCGGGTAATACCGGGGAGCTGTTTTTT.

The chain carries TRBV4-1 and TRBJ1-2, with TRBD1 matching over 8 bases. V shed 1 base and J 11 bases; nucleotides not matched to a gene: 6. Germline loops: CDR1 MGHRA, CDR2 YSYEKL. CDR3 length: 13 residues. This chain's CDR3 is CASSQAPDRVYTF. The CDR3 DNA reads TGCGCCAGCAGCCAAGCCCCGGACAGGGTTTACACCTTC.

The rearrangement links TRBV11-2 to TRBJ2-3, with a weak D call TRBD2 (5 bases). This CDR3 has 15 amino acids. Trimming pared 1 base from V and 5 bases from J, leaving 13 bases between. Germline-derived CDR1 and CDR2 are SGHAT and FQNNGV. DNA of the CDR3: TGTGCCAGCAGCTTAGGAGGCCTAGCAGGAGATACGCAGTATTTT. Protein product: CASSLGGLAGDTQYF.

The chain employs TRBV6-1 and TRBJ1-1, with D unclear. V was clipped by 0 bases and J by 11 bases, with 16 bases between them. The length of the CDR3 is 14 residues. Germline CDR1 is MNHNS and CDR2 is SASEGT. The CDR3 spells CASSEASGGRGAFF. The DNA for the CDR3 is TGTGCCAGCAGTGAAGCAAGTGGAGGGCGAGGGGCTTTCTTT.

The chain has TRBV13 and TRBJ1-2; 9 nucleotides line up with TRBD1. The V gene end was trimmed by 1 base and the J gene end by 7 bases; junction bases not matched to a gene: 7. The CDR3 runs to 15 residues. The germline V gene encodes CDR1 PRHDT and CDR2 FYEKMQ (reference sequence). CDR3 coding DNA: TGTGCCAGCAGCTTAGCGACAGGGGGAATTGGTGGCTACACCTTC. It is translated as CASSLATGGIGGYTF.

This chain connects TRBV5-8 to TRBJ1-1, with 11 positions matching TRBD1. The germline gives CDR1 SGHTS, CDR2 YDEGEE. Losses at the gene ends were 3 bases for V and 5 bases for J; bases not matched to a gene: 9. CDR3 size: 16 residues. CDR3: CASSYGQGALGTEAFF. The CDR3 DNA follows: TGTGCCAGCAGCTATGGACAGGGGGCTCTTGGGACTGAAGCTTTCTTT.

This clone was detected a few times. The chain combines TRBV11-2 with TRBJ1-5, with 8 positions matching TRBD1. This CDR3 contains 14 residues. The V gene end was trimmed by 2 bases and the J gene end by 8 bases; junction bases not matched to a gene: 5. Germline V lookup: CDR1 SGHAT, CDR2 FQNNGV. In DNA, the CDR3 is TGTGCCAGCAGCTTAACTCGGACAGGGAAGCCCCAGCATTTT. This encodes CASSLTRTGKPQHF.

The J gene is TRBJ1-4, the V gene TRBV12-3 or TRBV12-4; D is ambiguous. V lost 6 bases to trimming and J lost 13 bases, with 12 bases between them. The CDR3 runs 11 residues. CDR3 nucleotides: TGTGCCAGCAGCCTGGCGGAGGGACTGTTTTTT. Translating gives CASSLAEGLFF.

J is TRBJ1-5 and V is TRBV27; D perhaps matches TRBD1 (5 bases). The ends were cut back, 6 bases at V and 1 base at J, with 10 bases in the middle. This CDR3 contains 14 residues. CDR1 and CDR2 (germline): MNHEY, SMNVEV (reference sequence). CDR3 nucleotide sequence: TGTGCCAGCAGGAGGACATCAAGCAATCAGCCCCAGCATTTT. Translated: CASRRTSSNQPQHF.

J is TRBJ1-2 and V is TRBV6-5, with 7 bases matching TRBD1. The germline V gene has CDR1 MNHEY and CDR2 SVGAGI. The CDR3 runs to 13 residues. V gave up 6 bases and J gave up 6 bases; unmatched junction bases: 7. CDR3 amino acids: CASRPDRVNGYTF. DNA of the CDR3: TGTGCCAGCAGGCCCGACAGGGTGAATGGCTACACCTTC.

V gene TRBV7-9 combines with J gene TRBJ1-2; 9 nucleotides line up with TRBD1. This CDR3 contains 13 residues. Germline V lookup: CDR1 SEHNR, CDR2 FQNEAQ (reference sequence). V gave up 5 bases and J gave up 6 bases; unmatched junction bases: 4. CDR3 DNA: TGTGCCAGCAGCCGAGACAGGGGGAATGGCTACACCTTC. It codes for CASSRDRGNGYTF.

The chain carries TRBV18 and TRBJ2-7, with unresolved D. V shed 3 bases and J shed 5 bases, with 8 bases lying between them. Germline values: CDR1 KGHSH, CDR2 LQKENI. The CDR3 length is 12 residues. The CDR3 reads CASSPFRNEQYF. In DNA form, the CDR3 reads TGTGCCAGCTCACCGTTTCGTAACGAGCAGTACTTC.

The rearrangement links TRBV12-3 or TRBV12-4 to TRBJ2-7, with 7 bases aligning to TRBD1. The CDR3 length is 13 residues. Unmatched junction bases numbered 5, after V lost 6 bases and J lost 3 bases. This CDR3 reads CASSSGTDYEQYF. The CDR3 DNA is TGTGCCAGCAGCTCCGGGACAGACTACGAGCAGTACTTC.

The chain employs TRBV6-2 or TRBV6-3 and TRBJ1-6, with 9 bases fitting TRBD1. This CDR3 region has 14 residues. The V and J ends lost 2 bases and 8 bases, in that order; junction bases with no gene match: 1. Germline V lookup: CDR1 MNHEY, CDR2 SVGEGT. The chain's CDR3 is CASSYGTGHSPLHF. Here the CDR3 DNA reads TGTGCCAGCAGTTACGGGACAGGGCATTCACCCCTCCACTTT.

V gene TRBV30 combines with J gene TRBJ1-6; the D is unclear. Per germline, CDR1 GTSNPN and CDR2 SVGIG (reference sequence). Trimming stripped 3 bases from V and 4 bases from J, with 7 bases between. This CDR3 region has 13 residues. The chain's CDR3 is CAWSTTYNSPLHF. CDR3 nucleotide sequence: TGTGCCTGGAGCACAACGTATAATTCACCCCTCCACTTT.

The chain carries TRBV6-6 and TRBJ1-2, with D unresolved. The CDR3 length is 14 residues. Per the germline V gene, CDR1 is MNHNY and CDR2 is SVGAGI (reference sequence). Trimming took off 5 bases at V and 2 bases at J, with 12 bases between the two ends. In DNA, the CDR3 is TGTGCCAGCAGTCCTCACGCGAACAACTATGGCTACACCTTC. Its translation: CASSPHANNYGYTF.

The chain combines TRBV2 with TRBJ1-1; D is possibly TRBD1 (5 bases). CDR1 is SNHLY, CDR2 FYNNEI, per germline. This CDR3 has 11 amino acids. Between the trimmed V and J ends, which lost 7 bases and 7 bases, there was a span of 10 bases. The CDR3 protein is CASTVQGEAFF. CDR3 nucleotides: TGTGCCAGCACAGTCCAGGGTGAAGCTTTCTTT.

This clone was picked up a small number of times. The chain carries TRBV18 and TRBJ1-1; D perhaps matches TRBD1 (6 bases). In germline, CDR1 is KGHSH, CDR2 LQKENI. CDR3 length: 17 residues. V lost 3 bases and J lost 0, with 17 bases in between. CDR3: CASSPAGGGGVNTEAFF. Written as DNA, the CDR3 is TGTGCCAGCTCACCCGCGGGGGGAGGGGGAGTGAACACTGAAGCTTTCTTT.

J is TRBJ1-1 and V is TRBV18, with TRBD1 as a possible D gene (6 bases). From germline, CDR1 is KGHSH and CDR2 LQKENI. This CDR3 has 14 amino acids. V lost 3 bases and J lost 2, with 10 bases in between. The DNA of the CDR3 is TGTGCCAGCTCACCTGCAGGGGTAAACACTGAAGCTTTCTTT. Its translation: CASSPAGVNTEAFF.

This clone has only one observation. For the CDR3, the DNA is TGTGCCAGCAGCCAAGCGTCAGGGTTTGGCTACGAGCAGTACTTC. Its protein is CASSQASGFGYEQYF. The rearrangement uses TRBV3-1 (or the pseudogene TRBV3-2) and TRBJ2-7; D is perhaps TRBD1 (5 bases). This CDR3 is built from 15 residues. CDR1 and CDR2 from the germline V gene are LGHDT and YNNKEL (reference sequence). V was pared by 1 base and J by 3 bases, with 13 bases between.

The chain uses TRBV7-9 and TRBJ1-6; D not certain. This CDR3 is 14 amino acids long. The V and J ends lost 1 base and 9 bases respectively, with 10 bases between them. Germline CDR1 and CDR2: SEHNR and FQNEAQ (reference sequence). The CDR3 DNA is TGTGCCAGCAGCTTAGTACGGGGAAGTTCACCCCTCCACTTT. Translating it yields CASSLVRGSSPLHF.

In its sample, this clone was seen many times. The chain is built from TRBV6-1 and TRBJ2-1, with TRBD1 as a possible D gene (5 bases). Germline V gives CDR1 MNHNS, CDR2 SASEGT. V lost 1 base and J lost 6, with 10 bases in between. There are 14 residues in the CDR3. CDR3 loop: CASSEGLGPNEQFF. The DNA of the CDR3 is TGTGCCAGCAGTGAAGGTCTGGGGCCCAATGAGCAGTTCTTC.

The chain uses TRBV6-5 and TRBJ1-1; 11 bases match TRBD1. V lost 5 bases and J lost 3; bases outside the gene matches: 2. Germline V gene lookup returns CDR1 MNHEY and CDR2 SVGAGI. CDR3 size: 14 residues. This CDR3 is CASSPGQGDTEAFF. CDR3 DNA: TGTGCCAGCAGTCCGGGACAGGGGGACACTGAAGCTTTCTTT.